Sequencing of this TCR beta chain was carried out in a study of CD8+CD57+ T cells in acquired aplastic anemia. Across the study: DNA recovered from sorted CD4+ and CD8+ cells had a mean of 3.2 ug. Roughly 11 million reads, on average, were obtained for CD4+ cells from healthy donors. Findings and caveats of the study: Patients and controls shared 25 to 35 CD8+ CDR3 sequences, highly expressed in patients. Patients and controls were not found to differ significantly in CD8+ Simpson's diversity.

Genomic DNA, the template, was used for profiling of the TCR beta VDJ and CDR3. One entry per CDR3 protein, called by TCRdb with MiXCR from the reads. The table lists a few hundred thousand distinct CDR3 sequences, roughly 64% of them singletons. About this clonotype: Its antigen is unidentified. Germline and junction disagree at one end, which may indicate a read error.

Germline loops: CDR1 SGHRS, CDR2 YFSETQ. There are 14 residues in the CDR3. Sequencing was performed on sorted CD4+, CD8+, or CD8+CD57+ T cells (not recorded which) from PBMCs. This chain links TRBV5-1 with TRBJ1-6, with D perhaps matching TRBD1 (6 bases). This receptor was identified in a human donor in good health, serving as a control. For the CDR3, the DNA is TGTGCCAGCATGGACCAGGGGCTTAATTCACCCCTCCACTTT. Translated, it gives CASMDQGLNSPLHF.